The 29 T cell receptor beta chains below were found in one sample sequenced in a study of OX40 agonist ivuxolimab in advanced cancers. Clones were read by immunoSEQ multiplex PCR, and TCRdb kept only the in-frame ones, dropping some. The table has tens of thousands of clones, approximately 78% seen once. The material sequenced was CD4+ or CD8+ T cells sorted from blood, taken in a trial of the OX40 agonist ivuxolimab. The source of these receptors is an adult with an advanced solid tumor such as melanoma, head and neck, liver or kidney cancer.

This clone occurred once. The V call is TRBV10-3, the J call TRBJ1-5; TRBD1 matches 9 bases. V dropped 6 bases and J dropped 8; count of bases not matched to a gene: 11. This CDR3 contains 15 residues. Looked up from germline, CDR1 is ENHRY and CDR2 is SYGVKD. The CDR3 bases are TGTGCCATCAGCAACGCCGGGACAGGGAATAAGCCCCAGCATTTT. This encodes CAISNAGTGNKPQHF.

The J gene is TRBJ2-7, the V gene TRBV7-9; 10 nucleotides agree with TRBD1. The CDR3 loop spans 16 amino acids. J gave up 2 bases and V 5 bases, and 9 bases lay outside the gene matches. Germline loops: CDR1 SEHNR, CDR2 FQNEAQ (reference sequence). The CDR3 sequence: CASSHLTGGLAYEQYF. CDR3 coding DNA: TGTGCCAGCAGCCACCTGACAGGGGGCTTGGCCTACGAGCAGTACTTC. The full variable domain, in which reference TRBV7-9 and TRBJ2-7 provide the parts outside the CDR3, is DTGVSQNPRHKITKRGQNVTFRCDPISEHNRLYWYRQTLGQGPEFLTYFQNEAQLEKSRLLSDRFSAERPKGSFSTLEIQRTEQGDSAMYLCASSHLTGGLAYEQYFGPGTRLTVT.

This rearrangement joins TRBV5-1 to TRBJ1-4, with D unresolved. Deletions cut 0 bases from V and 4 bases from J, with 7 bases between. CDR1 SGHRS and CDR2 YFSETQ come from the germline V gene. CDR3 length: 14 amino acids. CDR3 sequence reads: CASSLDTSNEKLFF. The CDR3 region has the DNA TGCGCCAGCAGCTTGGACACCAGTAATGAAAAACTGTTTTTT.

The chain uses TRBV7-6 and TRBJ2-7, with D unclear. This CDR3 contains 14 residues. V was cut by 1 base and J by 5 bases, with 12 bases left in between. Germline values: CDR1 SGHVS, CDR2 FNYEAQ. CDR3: CASSLEVRHHEQYF. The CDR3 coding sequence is TGTGCCAGCAGCTTAGAGGTCCGACACCACGAGCAGTACTTC. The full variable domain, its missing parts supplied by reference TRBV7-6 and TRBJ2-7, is GAGVSQSPRYKVTKRGQDVALRCDPISGHVSLYWYRQALGQGPEFLTYFNYEAQQDKSGLPNDRFSAERPEGSISTLTIQRTEQRDSAMYRCASSLEVRHHEQYFGPGTRLTVT.

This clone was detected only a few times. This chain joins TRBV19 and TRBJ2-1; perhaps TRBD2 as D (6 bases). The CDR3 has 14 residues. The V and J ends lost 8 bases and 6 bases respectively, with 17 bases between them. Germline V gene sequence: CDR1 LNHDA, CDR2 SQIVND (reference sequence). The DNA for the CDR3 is TGTGCCAGTGTCGGGGGTCCGGTTATCAATGAGCAGTTCTTC. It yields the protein CASVGGPVINEQFF. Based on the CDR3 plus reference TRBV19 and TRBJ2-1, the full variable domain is DGGITQSPKYLFRKEGQNVTLSCEQNLNHDAMYWYRQDPGQGLRLIYYSQIVNDFQKGDIAEGYSVSREKKESFPLTVTSAQKNPTAFYLCASVGGPVINEQFFGPGTRLTVL.

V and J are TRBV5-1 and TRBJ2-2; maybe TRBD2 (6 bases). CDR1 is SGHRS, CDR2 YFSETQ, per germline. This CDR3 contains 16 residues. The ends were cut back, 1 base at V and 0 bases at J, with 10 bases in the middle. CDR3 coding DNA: TGCGCCAGCAGCTTGTTGGGGACTCCGAACACCGGGGAGCTGTTTTTT. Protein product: CASSLLGTPNTGELFF.

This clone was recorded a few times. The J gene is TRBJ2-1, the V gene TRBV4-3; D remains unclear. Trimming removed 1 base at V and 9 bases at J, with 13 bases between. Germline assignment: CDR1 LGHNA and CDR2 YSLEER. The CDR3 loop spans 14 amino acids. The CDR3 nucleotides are TGCGCCAGCAGCCAAGGGCCTGTTTGGGGTGAGCAGTTCTTC. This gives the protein CASSQGPVWGEQFF.

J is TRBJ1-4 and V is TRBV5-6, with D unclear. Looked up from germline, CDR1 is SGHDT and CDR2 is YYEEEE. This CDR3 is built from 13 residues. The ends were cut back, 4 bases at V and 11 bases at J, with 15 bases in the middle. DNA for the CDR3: TGTGCCAGCAGCCGACCCGAGGGCGGGAAACTGTTTTTT. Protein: CASSRPEGGKLFF.

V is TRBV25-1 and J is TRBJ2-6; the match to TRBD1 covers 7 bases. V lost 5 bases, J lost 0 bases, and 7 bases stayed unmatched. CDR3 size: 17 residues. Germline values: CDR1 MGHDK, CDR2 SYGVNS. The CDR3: CASSFQGVSSGANVLTF. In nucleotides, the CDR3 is TGTGCCAGCAGTTTTCAGGGGGTAAGCTCTGGGGCCAACGTCCTGACTTTC.

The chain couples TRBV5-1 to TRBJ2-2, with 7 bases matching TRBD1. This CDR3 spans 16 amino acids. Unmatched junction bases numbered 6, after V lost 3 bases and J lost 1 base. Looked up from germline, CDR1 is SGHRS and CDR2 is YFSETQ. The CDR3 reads CASSSRQGGNTGELFF. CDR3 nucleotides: TGCGCCAGCAGCTCGAGACAGGGCGGGAACACCGGGGAGCTGTTTTTT.

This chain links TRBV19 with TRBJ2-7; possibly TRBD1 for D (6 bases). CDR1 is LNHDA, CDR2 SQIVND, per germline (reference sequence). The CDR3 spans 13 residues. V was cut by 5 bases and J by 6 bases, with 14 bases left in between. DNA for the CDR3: TGTGCCAGTAGTGCTACAGGGCAGGGCGAGCAGTACTTC. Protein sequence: CASSATGQGEQYF.

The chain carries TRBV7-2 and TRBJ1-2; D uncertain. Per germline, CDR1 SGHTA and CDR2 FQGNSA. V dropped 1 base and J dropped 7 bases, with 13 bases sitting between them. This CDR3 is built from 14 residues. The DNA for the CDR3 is TGTGCCAGCAGCTTAGAGGGTTATCGGGGTGGCTACACCTTC. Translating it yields CASSLEGYRGGYTF.

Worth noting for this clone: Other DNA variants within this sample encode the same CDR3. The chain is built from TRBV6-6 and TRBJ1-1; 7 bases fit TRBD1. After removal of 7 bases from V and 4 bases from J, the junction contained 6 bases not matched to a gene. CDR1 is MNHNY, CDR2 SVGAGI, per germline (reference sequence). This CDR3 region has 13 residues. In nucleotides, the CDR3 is TGTGCCAGCAATAAACAGGGGTCCACTGAAGCTTTCTTT. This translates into CASNKQGSTEAFF.

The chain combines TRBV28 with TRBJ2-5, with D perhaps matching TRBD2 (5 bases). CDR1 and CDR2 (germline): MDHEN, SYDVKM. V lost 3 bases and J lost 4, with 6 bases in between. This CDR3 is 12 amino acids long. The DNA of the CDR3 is TGTGCCAGCAGTTTGAGCGGAGAGACCCAGTACTTC. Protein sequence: CASSLSGETQYF.

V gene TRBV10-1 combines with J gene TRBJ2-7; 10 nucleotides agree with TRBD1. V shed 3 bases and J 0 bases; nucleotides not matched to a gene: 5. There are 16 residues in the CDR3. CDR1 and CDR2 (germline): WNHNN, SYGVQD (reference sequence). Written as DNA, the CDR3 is TGCGCCAGCAGTGACTGGGGGACAGGGGCCTCCTACGAGCAGTACTTC. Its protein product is CASSDWGTGASYEQYF.

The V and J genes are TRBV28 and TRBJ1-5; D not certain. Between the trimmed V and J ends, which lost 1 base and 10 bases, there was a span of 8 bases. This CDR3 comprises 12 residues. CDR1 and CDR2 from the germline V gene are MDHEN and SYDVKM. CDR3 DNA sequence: TGTGCCAGCAGTTTATTGGAGGACCCCCAGCATTTT. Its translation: CASSLLEDPQHF.

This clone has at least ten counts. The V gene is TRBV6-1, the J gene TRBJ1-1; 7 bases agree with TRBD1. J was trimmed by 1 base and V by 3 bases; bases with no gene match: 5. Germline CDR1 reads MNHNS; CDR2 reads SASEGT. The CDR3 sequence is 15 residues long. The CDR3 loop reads CASSETHRGNTEAFF. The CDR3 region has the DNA TGTGCCAGCAGTGAGACCCACAGGGGGAACACTGAAGCTTTCTTT.

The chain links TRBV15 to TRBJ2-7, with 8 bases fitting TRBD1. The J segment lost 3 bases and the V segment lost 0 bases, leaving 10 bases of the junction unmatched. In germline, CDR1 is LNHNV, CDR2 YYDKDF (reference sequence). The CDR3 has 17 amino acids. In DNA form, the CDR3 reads TGTGCCACCAGCAGAGAGACGGCCGGACAGGGATACTACGAGCAGTACTTC. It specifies CATSRETAGQGYYEQYF.

CDR3 region: CASSKIAPISSTDTQYF. In nucleotides, the CDR3 is TGCGCCAGCAGCAAAATTGCCCCGATATCTAGCACAGATACGCAGTATTTT. V is TRBV5-1 and J is TRBJ2-3; D uncertain. Germline V lookup: CDR1 SGHRS, CDR2 YFSETQ. CDR3 length: 17 amino acids. V dropped 4 bases and J dropped 0 bases, with 18 bases sitting between them. Combining the CDR3 with reference TRBV5-1 and TRBJ2-3 gives the whole variable domain KAGVTQTPRYLIKTRGQQVTLSCSPISGHRSVSWYQQTPGQGLQFLFEYFSETQRNKGNFPGRFSGRQFSNSRSEMNVSTLELGDSALYLCASSKIAPISSTDTQYFGPGTRLTVL.

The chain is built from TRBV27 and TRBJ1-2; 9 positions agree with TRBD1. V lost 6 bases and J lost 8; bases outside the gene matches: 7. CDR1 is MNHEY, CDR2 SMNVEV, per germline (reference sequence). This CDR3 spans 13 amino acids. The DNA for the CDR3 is TGTGCCAGCAGCCCGGGACAGGGAGGAGGCTACACCTTC. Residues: CASSPGQGGGYTF.

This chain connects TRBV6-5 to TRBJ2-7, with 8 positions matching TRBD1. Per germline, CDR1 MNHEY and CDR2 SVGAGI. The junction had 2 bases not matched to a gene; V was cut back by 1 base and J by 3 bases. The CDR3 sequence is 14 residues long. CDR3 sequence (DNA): TGTGCCAGCAGTTACTTCGGACAGGGCTACGAGCAGTACTTC. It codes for CASSYFGQGYEQYF.

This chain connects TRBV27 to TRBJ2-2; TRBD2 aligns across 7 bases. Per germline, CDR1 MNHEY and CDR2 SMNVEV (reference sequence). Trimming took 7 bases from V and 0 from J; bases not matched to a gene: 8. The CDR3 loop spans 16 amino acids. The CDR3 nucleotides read TGTGCCAGCACTTCAATGGGAGGGGCGAACACCGGGGAGCTGTTTTTT. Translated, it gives CASTSMGGANTGELFF.

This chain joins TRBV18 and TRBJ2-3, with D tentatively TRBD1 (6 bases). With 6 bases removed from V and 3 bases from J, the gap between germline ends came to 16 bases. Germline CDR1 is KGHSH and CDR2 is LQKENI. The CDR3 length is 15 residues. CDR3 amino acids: CASSPSGAPTDTQYF. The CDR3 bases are TGTGCCAGCTCCCCCTCAGGGGCTCCGACAGATACGCAGTATTTT.

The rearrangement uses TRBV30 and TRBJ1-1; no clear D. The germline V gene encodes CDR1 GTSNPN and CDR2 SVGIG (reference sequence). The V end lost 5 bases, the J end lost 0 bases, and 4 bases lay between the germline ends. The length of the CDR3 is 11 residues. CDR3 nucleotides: TGTGCCTGGGACATGAACACTGAAGCTTTCTTT. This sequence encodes CAWDMNTEAFF. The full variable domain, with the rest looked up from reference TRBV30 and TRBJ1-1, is SQTIHQWPATLVQPVGSPLSLECTVEGTSNPNLYWYRQAAGRGLQLLFYSVGIGQISSEVPQNLSASRPQDRQFILSSKKLLLSDSGFYLCAWDMNTEAFFGQGTRLTVV.

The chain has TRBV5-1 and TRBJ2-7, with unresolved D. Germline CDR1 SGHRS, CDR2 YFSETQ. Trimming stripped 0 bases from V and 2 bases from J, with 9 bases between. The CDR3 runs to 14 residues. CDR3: CASSLGGVAYEQYF. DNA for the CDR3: TGCGCCAGCAGCTTGGGTGGGGTGGCCTACGAGCAGTACTTC.

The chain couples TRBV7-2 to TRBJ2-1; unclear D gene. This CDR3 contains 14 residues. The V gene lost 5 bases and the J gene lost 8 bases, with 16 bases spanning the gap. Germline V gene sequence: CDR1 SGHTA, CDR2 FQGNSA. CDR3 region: CASSPDGRWDEQFF. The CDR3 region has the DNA TGTGCCAGCAGCCCCGACGGGCGCTGGGATGAGCAGTTCTTC.

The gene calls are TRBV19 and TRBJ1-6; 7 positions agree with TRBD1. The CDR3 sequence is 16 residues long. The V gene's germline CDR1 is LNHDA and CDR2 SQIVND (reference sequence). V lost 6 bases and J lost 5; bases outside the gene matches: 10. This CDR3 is CASSLAWDRNNSPLHF. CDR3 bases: TGTGCCAGTAGCCTCGCCTGGGACAGAAATAATTCACCCCTCCACTTT.

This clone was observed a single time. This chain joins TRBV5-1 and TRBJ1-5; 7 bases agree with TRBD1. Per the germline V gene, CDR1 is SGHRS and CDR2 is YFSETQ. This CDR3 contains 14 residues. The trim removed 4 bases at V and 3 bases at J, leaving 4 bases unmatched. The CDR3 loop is CASSTGEVNQPQHF. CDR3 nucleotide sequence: TGCGCCAGCAGCACAGGGGAGGTCAATCAGCCCCAGCATTTT. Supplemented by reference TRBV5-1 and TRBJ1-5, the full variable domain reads KAGVTQTPRYLIKTRGQQVTLSCSPISGHRSVSWYQQTPGQGLQFLFEYFSETQRNKGNFPGRFSGRQFSNSRSEMNVSTLELGDSALYLCASSTGEVNQPQHFGDGTRLSIL.

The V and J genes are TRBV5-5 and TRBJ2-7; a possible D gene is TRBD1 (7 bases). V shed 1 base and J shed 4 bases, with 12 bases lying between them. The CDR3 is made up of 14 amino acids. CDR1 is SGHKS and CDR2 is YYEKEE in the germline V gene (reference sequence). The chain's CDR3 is CASSLQGGMYEQYF. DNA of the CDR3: TGTGCCAGCAGCTTGCAGGGGGGTATGTACGAGCAGTACTTC.